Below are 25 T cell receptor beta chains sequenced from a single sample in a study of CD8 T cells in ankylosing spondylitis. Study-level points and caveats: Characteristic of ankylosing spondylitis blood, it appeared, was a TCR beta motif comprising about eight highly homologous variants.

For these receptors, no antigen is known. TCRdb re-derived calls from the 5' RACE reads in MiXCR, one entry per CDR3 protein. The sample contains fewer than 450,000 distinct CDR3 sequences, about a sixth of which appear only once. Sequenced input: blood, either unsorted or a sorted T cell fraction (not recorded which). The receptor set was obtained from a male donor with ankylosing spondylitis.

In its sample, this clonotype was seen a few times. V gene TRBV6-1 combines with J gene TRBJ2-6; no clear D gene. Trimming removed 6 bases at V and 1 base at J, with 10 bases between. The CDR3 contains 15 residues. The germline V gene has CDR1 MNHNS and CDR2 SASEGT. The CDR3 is CASSPGSSGANVLTF. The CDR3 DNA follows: TGTGCCAGCAGCCCCGGAAGTTCTGGGGCCAACGTCCTGACTTTC.

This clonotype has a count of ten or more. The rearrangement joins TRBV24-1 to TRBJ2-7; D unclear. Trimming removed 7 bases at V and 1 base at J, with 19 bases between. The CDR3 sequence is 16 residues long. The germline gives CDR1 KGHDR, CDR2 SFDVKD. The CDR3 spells CATRVRPSTDSYEQYF. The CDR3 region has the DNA TGTGCCACCAGAGTGAGGCCCTCGACGGATTCCTACGAGCAGTACTTC.

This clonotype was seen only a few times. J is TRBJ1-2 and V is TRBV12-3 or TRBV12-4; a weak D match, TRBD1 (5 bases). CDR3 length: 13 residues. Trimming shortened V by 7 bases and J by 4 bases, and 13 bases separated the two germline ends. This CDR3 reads CASTPGLAYGYTF. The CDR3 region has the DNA TGTGCCAGCACCCCGGGACTTGCCTATGGCTACACCTTC.

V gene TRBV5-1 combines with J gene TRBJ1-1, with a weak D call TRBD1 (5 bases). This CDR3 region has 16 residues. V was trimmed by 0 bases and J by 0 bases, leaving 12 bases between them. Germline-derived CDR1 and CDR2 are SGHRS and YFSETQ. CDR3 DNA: TGCGCCAGCAGCTTGGCTACGACAGTTATGAACACTGAAGCTTTCTTT. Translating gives CASSLATTVMNTEAFF.

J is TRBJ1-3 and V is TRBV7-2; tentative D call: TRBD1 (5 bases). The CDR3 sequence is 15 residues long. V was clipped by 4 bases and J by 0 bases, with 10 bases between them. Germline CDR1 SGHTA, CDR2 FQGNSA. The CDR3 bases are TGTGCCAGCAGCTATGGACAAGCCTCTGGAAACACCATATATTTT. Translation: CASSYGQASGNTIYF.

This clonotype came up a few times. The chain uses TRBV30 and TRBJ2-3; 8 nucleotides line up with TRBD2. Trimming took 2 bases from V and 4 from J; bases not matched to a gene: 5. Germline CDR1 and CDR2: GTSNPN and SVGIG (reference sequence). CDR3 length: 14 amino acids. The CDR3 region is CAWSLGGGPDTQYF. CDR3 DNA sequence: TGTGCCTGGAGTCTCGGGGGGGGTCCAGATACGCAGTATTTT.

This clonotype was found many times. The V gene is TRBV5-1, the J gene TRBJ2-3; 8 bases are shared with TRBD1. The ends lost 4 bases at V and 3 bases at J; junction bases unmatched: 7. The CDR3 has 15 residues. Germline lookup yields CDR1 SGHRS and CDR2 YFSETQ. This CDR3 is CASSMGTGRTDTQYF. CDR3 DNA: TGCGCCAGCAGCATGGGGACAGGACGAACAGATACGCAGTATTTT. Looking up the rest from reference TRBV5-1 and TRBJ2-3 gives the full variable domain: KAGVTQTPRYLIKTRGQQVTLSCSPISGHRSVSWYQQTPGQGLQFLFEYFSETQRNKGNFPGRFSGRQFSNSRSEMNVSTLELGDSALYLCASSMGTGRTDTQYFGPGTRLTVL.

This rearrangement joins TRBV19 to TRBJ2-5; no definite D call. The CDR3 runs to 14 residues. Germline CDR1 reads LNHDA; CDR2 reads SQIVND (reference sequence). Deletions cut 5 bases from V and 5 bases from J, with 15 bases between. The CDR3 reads CASSPGPKTETQYF. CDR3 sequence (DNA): TGTGCCAGTAGTCCTGGACCCAAGACGGAGACCCAGTACTTC. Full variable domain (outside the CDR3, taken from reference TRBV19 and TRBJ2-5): DGGITQSPKYLFRKEGQNVTLSCEQNLNHDAMYWYRQDPGQGLRLIYYSQIVNDFQKGDIAEGYSVSREKKESFPLTVTSAQKNPTAFYLCASSPGPKTETQYFGPGTRLLVL.

The CDR3 sequence is CASSPWGQGATGELFF. The CDR3 nucleotides are TGTGCCAGCAGTCCCTGGGGACAGGGGGCGACCGGGGAGCTGTTTTTT. The rearrangement joins TRBV25-1 to TRBJ2-2; 12 bases align to TRBD1. J lost 5 bases, V lost 5 bases, and 6 bases had no gene match. CDR1 and CDR2 (germline): MGHDK, SYGVNS. This CDR3 contains 16 residues.

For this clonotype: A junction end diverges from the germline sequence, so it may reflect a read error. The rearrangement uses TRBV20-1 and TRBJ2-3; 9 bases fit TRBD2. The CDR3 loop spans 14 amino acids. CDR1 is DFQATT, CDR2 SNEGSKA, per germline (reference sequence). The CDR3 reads CSAKKRGATDMQYF. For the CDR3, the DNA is TGCAGTGCTAAAAAGCGGGGGGCGACAGATATGCAGTATTTT.

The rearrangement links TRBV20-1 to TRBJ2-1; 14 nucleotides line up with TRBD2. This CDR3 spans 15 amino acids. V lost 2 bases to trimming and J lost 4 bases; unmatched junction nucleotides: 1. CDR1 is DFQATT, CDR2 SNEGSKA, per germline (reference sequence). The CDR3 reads CSARRLAGGYNEQFF. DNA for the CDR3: TGCAGTGCTAGAAGACTAGCGGGAGGGTACAATGAGCAGTTCTTC.

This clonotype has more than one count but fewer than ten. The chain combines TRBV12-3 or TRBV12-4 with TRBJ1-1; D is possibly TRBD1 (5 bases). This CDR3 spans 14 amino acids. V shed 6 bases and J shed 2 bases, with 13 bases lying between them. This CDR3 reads CASRGDLFNTEAFF. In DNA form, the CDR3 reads TGTGCCAGCAGGGGGGACCTGTTTAACACTGAAGCTTTCTTT.

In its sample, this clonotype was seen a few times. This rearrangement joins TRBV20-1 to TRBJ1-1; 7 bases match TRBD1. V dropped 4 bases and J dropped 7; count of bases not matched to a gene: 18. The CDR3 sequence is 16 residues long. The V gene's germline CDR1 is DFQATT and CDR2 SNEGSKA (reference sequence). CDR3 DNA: TGCAGTGCTACTATAGACAGGGACATATGGTCTCATGAAGCTTTCTTT. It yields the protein CSATIDRDIWSHEAFF.

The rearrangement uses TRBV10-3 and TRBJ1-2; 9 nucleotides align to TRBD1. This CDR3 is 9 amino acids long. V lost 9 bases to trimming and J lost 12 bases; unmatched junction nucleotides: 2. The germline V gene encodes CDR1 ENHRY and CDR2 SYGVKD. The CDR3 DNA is TGTGCCATAGGACAGGGGAACACCTTC. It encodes CAIGQGNTF.

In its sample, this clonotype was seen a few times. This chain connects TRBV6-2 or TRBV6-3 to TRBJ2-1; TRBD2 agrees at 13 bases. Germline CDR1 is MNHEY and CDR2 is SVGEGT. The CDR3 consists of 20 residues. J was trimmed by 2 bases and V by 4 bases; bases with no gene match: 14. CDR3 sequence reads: CASSSRLAGGLYSAYNEQFF. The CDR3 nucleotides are TGTGCCAGCAGTTCCAGACTAGCGGGGGGACTCTATTCAGCCTACAATGAGCAGTTCTTC.

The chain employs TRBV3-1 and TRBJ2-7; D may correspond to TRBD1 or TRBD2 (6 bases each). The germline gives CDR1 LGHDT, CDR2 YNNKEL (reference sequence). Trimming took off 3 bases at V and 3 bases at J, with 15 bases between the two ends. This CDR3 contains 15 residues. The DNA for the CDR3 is TGTGCCAGCAGCCAGTACGGGGGCAGGGACTACGAGCAGTACTTC. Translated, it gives CASSQYGGRDYEQYF.

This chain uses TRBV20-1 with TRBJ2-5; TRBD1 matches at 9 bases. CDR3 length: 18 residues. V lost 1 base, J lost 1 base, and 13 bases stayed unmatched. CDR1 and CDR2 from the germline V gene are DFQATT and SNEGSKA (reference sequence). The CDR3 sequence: CSARGGGVTGGSQETQYF. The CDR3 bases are TGCAGTGCTAGAGGAGGAGGAGTGACAGGGGGATCCCAAGAGACCCAGTACTTC.

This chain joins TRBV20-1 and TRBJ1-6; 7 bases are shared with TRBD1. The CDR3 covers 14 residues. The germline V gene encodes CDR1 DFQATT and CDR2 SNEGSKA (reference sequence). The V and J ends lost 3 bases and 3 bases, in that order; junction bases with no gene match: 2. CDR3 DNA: TGCAGTGCTAGGGGGACAGTCTATAATTCACCCCTCCACTTT. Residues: CSARGTVYNSPLHF.

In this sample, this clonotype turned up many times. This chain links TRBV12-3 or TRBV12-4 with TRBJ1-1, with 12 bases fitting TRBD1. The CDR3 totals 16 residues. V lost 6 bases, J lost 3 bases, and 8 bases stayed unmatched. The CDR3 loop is CASRPGQGAGDTEAFF. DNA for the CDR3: TGTGCCAGCAGACCGGGACAGGGGGCTGGTGACACTGAAGCTTTCTTT.

The CDR3 nucleotides read TGTGCCAGCAGCCAAGACAGGGATCGTACCGGGGAGCTGTTTTTT. As protein: CASSQDRDRTGELFF. The rearrangement joins TRBV3-1 to TRBJ2-2, with D tentatively TRBD1 (5 bases). Germline V CDR1 and CDR2: LGHDT, YNNKEL (reference sequence). Deletions cut 0 bases from V and 5 bases from J, with 10 bases between. This CDR3 comprises 15 residues. Using reference TRBV3-1 and TRBJ2-2 for the parts outside the CDR3, the full variable domain is DTAVSQTPKYLVTQMGNDKSIKCEQNLGHDTMYWYKQDSKKFLKIMFSYNNKELIINETVPNRFSPKSPDKAHLNLHINSLELGDSAVYFCASSQDRDRTGELFFGEGSRLTVL.

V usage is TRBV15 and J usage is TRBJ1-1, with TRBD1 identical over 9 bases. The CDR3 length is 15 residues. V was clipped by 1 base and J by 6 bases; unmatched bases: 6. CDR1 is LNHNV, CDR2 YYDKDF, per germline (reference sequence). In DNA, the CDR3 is TGTGCCACCAGCAGAGTAGGGACAGGGACCCCTGAAGCTTTCTTT. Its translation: CATSRVGTGTPEAFF.

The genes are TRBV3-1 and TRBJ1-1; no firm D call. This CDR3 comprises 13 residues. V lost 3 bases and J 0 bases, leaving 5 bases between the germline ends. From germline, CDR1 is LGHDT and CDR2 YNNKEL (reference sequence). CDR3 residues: CASSHGVNTEAFF. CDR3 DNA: TGTGCCAGCAGCCACGGAGTGAACACTGAAGCTTTCTTT.

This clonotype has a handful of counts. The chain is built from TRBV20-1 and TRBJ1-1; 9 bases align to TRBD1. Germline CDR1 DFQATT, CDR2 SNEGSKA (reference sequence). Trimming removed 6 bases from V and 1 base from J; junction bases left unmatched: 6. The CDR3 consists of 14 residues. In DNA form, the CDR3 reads TGCAGTGCAACCCCGGGACAGGGGAACACTGAAGCTTTCTTT. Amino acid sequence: CSATPGQGNTEAFF.

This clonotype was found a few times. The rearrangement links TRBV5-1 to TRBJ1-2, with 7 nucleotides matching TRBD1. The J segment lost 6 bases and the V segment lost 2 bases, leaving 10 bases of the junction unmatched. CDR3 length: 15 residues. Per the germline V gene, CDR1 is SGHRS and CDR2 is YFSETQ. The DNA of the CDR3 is TGCGCCAGCAGCTTTTACGCCGGGACAGACGATGGCTACACCTTC. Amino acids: CASSFYAGTDDGYTF. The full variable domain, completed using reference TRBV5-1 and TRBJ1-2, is KAGVTQTPRYLIKTRGQQVTLSCSPISGHRSVSWYQQTPGQGLQFLFEYFSETQRNKGNFPGRFSGRQFSNSRSEMNVSTLELGDSALYLCASSFYAGTDDGYTFGSGTRLTVV.

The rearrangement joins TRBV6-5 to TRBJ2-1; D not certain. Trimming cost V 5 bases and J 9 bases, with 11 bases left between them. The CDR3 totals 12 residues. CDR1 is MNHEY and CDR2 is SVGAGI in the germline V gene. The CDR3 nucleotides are TGTGCCAGCAGTCGCGGACCCGGTGAGCAGTTCTTC. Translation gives CASSRGPGEQFF.